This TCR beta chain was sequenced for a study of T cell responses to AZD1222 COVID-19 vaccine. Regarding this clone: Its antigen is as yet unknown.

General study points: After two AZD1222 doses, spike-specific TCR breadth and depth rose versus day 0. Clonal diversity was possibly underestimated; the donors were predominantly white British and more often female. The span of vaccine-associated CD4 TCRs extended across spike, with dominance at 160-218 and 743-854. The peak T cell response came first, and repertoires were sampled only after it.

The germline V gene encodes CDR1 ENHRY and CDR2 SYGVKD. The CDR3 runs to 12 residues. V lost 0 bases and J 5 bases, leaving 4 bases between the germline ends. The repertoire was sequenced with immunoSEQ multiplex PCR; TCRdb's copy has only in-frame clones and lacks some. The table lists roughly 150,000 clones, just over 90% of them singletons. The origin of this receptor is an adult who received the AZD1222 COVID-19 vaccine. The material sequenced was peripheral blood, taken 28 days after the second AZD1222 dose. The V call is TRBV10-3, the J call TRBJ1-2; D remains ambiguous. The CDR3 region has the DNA TGTGCCATCAGTGAGTCCATATATGGCTACACCTTC. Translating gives CAISESIYGYTF.